The sequence of this TCR beta chain was determined in a study of OX40 agonist ivuxolimab in advanced cancers. As for the study in general: Patients undergoing dose escalation presented with hepatocellular carcinoma, melanoma, renal cell or head and neck cancer.

CDR3 length equals 15 residues. The germline V gene has CDR1 SGHTA and CDR2 FQGTGA. V was shortened by 1 base and J by 5 bases, with 13 bases between the two germline ends. This clone was counted only a few times. Its specificity is unknown. TCRdb keeps only in-frame clones here, not all; method: immunoSEQ multiplex PCR. The sample shows fewer than 45,000 clones, 74% of them seen only once. Study results and caveats: Compared with others, partial responders at 0.1-3.0 mg/kg displayed clonal expansion among the lowest. At doses 0.1 to 3.0 mg/kg, CD4+ and CD8+ clones expanded.

This receptor was taken from an adult with an advanced solid tumor such as melanoma, head and neck, liver or kidney cancer. The chain recombines TRBV7-3 with TRBJ2-3, with unresolved D. The sample consisted of CD4+ or CD8+ T cells sorted from blood, taken in a trial of the OX40 agonist ivuxolimab. The CDR3 nucleotides read TGTGCCAGCAGCTTAAAACCCCCACCAGGAGATACGCAGTATTTT. Residues: CASSLKPPPGDTQYF.